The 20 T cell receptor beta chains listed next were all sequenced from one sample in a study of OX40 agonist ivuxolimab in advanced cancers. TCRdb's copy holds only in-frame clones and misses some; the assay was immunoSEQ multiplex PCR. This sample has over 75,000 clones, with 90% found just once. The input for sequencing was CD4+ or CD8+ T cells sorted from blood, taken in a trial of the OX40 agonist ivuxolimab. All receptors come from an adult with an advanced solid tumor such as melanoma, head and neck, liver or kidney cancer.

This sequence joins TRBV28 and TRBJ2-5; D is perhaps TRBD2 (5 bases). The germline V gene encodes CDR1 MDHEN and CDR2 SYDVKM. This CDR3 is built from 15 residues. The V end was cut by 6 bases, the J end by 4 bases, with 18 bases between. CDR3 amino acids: CASSTFTGELETQYF. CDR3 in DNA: TGTGCCAGCAGCACCTTCACCGGGGAACTAGAGACCCAGTACTTC.

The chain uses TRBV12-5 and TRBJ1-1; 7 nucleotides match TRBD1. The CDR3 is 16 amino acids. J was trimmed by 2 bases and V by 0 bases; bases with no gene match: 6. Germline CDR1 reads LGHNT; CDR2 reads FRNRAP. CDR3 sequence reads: CASGLVAGGPNTEAFF. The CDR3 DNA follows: TGTGCTAGTGGTTTGGTAGCAGGGGGACCCAACACTGAAGCTTTCTTT.

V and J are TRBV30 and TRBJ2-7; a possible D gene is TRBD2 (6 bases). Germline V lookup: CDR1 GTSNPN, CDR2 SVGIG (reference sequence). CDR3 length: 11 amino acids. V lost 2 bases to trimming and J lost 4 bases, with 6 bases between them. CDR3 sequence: CAWSREYEQYF. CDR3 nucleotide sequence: TGTGCCTGGAGTCGGGAGTACGAGCAGTACTTC. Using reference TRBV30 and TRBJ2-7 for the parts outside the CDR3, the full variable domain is SQTIHQWPATLVQPVGSPLSLECTVEGTSNPNLYWYRQAAGRGLQLLFYSVGIGQISSEVPQNLSASRPQDRQFILSSKKLLLSDSGFYLCAWSREYEQYFGPGTRLTVT.

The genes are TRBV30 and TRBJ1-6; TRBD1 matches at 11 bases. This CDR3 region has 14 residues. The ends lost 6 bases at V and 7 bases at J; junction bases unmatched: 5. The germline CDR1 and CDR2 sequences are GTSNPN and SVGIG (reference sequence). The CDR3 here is CACRTGGANSPLHF. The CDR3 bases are TGTGCCTGCCGGACAGGGGGCGCGAATTCACCCCTCCACTTT. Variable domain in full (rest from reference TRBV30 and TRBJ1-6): SQTIHQWPATLVQPVGSPLSLECTVEGTSNPNLYWYRQAAGRGLQLLFYSVGIGQISSEVPQNLSASRPQDRQFILSSKKLLLSDSGFYLCACRTGGANSPLHFGNGTRLTVT.

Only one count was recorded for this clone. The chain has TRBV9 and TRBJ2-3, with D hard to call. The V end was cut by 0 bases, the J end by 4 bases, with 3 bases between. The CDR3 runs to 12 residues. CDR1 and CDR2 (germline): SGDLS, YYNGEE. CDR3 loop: CASSVGADTQYF. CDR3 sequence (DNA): TGTGCCAGCAGCGTAGGTGCAGATACGCAGTATTTT.

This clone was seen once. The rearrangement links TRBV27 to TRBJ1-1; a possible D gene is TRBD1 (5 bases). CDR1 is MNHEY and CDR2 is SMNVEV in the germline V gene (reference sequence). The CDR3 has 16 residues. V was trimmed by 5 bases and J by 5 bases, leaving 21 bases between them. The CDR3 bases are TGTGCCAGCAGTCCCCCTGGGGGGTTCCAACGGACTGAAGCTTTCTTT. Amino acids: CASSPPGGFQRTEAFF.

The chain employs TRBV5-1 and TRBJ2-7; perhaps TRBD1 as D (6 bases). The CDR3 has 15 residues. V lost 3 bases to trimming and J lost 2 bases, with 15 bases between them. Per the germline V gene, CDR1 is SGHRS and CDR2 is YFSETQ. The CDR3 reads CASSYRDTGPYEQYF. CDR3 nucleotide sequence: TGCGCCAGCAGCTACCGGGACACGGGTCCCTACGAGCAGTACTTC.

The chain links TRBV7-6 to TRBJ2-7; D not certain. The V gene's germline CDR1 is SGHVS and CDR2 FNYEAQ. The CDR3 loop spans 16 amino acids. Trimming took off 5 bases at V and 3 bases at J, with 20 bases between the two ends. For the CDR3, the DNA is TGTGCCAGCAGCAACCCCCGGGCGGCTATTGGCTACGAGCAGTACTTC. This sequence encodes CASSNPRAAIGYEQYF.

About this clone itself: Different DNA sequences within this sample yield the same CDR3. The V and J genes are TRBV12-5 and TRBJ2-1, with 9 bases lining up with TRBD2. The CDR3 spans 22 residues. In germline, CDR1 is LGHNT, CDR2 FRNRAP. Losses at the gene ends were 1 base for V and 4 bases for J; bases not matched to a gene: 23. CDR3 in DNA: TGTGCTAGTGGTTTGGATGTATTCAGGGGTTTGAGCGAGCGGGAGGCTTACAATGAGCAGTTCTTC. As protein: CASGLDVFRGLSEREAYNEQFF.

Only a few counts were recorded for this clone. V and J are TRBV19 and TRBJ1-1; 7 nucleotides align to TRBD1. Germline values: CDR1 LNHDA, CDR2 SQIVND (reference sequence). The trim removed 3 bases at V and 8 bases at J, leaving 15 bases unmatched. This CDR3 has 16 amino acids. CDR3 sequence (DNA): TGTGCCAGTAGTATGCTGGGGACAGCCCGAGGGCGAGAAGCTTTCTTT. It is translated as CASSMLGTARGREAFF.

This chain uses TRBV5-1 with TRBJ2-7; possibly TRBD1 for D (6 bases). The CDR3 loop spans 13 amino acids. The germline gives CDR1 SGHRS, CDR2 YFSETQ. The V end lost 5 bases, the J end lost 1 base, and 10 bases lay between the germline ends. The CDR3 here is CASRKGESYEQYF. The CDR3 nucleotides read TGCGCCAGCAGAAAGGGGGAGTCCTACGAGCAGTACTTC.

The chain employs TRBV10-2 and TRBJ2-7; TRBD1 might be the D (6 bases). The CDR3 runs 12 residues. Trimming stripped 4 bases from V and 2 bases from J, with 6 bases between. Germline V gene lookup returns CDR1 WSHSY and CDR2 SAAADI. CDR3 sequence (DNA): TGCGCCAGCAGTGGACAGGCCTACGAGCAGTACTTC. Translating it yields CASSGQAYEQYF.

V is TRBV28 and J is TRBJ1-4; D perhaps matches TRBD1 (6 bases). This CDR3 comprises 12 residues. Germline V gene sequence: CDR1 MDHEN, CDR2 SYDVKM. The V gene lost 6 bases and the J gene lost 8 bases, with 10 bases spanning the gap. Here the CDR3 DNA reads TGTGCCAGCAGCACAGGGCAGGAAAAACTGTTTTTT. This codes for CASSTGQEKLFF.

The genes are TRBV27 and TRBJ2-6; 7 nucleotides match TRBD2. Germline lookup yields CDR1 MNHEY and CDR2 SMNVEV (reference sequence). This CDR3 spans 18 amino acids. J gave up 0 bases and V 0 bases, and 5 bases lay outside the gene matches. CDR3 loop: CASSLSSSGYSGANVLTF. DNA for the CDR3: TGTGCCAGCAGTTTATCGTCTAGCGGATACTCTGGGGCCAACGTCCTGACTTTC. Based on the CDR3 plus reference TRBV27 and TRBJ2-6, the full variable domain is EAQVTQNPRYLITVTGKKLTVTCSQNMNHEYMSWYRQDPGLGLRQIYYSMNVEVTDKGDVPEGYKVSRKEKRNFPLILESPSPNQTSLYFCASSLSSSGYSGANVLTFGAGSRLTVL.

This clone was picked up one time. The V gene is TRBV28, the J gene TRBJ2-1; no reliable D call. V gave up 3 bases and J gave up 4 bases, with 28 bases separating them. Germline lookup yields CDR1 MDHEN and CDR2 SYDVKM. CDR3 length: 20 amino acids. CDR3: CASSFMSLLGSPFPYNEQFF. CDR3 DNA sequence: TGTGCCAGCAGTTTTATGTCGCTGTTGGGTTCTCCTTTCCCTTACAATGAGCAGTTCTTC.

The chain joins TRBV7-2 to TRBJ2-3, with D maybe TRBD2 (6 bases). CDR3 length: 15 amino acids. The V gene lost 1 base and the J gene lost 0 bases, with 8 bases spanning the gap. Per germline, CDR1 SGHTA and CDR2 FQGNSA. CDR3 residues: CASSLGGTSTDTQYF. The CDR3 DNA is TGTGCCAGCAGCTTAGGGGGGACTAGCACAGATACGCAGTATTTT.

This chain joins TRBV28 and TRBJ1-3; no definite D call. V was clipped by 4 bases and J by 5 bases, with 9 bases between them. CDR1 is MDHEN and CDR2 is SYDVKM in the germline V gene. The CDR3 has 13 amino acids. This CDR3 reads CASSSSSRNTIYF. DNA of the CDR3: TGTGCCAGCAGTTCCTCTTCTAGAAACACCATATATTTT. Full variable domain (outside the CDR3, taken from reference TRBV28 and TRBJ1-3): DVKVTQSSRYLVKRTGEKVFLECVQDMDHENMFWYRQDPGLGLRLIYFSYDVKMKEKGDIPEGYSVSREKKERFSLILESASTNQTSMYLCASSSSSRNTIYFGEGSWLTVV.

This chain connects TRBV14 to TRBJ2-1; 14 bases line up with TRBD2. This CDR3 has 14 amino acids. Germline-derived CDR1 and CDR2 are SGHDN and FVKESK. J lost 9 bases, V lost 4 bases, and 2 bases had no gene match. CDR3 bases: TGTGCCAGCAGCCCGGGACTAGCGGGAGTTGAGCAGTTCTTC. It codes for CASSPGLAGVEQFF.

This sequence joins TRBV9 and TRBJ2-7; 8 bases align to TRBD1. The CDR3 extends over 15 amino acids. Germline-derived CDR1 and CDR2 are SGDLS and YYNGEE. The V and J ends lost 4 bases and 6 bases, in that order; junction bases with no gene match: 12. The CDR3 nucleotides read TGTGCCAGCAGCTCCACCGCAGGGGGCCGGGGCGAGCAGTACTTC. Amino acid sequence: CASSSTAGGRGEQYF.

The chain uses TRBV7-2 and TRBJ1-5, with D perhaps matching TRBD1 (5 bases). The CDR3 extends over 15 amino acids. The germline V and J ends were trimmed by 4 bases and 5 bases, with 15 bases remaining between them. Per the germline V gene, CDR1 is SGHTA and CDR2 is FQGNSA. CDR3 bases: TGTGCCAGCAGCTCGAACGGGGGTTCCGATCAGCCCCAGCATTTT. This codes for CASSSNGGSDQPQHF.